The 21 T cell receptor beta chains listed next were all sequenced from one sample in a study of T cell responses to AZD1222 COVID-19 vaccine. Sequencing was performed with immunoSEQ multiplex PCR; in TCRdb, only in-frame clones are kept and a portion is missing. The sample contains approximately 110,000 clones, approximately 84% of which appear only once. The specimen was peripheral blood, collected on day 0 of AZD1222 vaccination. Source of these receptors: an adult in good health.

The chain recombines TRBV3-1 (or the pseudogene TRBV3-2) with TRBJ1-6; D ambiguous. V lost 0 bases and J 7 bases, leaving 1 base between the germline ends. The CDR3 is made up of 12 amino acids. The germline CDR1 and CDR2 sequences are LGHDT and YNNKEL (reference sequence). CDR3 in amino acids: CASSQDNSPLHF. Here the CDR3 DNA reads TGTGCCAGCAGCCAAGACAATTCACCCCTCCACTTT.

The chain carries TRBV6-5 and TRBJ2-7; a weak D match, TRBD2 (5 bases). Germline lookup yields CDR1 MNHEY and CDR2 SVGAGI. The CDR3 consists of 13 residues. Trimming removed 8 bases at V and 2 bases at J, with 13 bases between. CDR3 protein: CASSYGITYEQYF. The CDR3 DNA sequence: TGTGCCAGCTCGTACGGGATTACCTACGAGCAGTACTTC.

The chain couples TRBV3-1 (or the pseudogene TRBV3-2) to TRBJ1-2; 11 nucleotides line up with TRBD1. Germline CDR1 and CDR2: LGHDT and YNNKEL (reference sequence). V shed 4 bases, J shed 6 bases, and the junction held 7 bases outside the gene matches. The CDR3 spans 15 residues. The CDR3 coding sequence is TGTGCCAGCAGCCCCCTGGGGACAGGGGGTAATGGCTACACCTTC. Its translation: CASSPLGTGGNGYTF.

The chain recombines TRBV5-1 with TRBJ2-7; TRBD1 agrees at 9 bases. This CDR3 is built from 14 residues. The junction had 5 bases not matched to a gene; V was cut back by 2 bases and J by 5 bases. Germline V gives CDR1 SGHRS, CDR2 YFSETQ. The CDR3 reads CASSLDRGGHEQYF. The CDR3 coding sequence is TGCGCCAGCAGCTTAGACAGGGGGGGCCACGAGCAGTACTTC.

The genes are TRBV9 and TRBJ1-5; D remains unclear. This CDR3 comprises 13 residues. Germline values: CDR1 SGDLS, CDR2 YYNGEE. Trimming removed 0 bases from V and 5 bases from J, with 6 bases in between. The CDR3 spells CASSVAGDQPQHF. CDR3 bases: TGTGCCAGCAGCGTAGCGGGTGATCAGCCCCAGCATTTT.

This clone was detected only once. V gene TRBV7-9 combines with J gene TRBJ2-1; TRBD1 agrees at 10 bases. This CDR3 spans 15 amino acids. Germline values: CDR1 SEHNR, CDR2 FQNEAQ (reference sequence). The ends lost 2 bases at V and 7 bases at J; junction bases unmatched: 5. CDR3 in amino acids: CASSLRDRGQNEQFF. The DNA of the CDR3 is TGTGCCAGCAGCTTACGTGACAGGGGGCAGAATGAGCAGTTCTTC.

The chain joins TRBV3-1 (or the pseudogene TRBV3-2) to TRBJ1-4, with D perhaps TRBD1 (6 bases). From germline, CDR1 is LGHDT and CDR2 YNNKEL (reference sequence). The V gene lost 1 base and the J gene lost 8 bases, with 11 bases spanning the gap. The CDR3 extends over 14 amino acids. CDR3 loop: CASSQAGAGEKLFF. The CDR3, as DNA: TGTGCCAGCAGCCAAGCAGGGGCGGGCGAAAAACTGTTTTTT.

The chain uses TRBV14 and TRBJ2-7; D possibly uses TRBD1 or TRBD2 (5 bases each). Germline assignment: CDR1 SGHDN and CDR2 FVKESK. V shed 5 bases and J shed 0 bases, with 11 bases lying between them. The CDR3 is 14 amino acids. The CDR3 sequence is CASSSGASSYEQYF. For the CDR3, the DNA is TGTGCCAGCAGCTCCGGGGCGAGCTCCTACGAGCAGTACTTC.

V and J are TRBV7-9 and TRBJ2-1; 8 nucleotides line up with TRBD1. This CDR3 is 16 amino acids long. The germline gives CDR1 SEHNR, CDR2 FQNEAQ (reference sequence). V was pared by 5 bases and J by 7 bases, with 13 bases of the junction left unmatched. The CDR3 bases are TGTGCCAGCAGCGCGAGGGCGGACAGGGCAGGGAATGAGCAGTTCTTC. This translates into CASSARADRAGNEQFF.

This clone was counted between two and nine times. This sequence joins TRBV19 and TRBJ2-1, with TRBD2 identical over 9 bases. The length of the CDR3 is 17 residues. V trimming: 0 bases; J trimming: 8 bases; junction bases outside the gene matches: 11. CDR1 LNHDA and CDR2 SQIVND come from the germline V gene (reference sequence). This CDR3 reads CASSIEGPAGGNYEQFF. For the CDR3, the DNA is TGTGCCAGTAGTATAGAGGGTCCAGCGGGGGGTAACTATGAGCAGTTCTTC.

CDR3 protein: CASSPPGGKTQYF. CDR3 DNA sequence: TGTGCCAGCTCACCACCGGGAGGGAAGACCCAGTACTTC. V usage is TRBV18 and J usage is TRBJ2-5, with 7 bases identical to TRBD2. Germline loops: CDR1 KGHSH, CDR2 LQKENI. The CDR3 runs 13 residues. J gave up 6 bases and V 0 bases, and 1 base lay outside the gene matches. Filled out from reference TRBV18 and TRBJ2-5, the complete variable domain reads NAGVMQNPRHLVRRRGQEARLRCSPMKGHSHVYWYRQLPEEGLKFMVYLQKENIIDESGMPKERFSAEFPKEGPSILRIQQVVRGDSAAYFCASSPPGGKTQYFGPGTRLLVL.

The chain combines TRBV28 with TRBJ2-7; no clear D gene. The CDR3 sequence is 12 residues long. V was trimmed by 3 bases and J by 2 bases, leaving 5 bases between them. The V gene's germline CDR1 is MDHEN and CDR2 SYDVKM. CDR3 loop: CASSFGAYEQYF. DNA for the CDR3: TGTGCCAGCAGTTTTGGTGCCTACGAGCAGTACTTC.

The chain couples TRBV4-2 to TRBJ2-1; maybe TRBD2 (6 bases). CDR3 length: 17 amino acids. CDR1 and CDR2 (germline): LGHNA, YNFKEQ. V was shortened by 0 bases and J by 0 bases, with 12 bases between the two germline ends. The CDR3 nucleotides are TGTGCCAGCAGCCAAGAGTCTAGCGCAAGCTCCTACAATGAGCAGTTCTTC. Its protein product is CASSQESSASSYNEQFF.

CDR3: CASSWSGQGSYGYTF. CDR3 coding DNA: TGTGCCAGCAGCTGGTCGGGACAGGGGTCATATGGCTACACCTTC. The rearrangement joins TRBV7-2 to TRBJ1-2; 10 bases are a match to TRBD1. The CDR3 covers 15 residues. CDR1 is SGHTA, CDR2 FQGNSA, per germline. The junction had 7 bases not matched to a gene; V was cut back by 4 bases and J by 5 bases.

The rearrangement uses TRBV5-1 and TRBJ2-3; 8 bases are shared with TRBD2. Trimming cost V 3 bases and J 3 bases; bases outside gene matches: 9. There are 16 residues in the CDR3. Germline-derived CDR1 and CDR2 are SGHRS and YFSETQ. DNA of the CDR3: TGCGCCAGCAGCTCGTCGGGGGGGCCTAGGACAGATACGCAGTATTTT. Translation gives CASSSSGGPRTDTQYF. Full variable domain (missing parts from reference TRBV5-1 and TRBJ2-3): KAGVTQTPRYLIKTRGQQVTLSCSPISGHRSVSWYQQTPGQGLQFLFEYFSETQRNKGNFPGRFSGRQFSNSRSEMNVSTLELGDSALYLCASSSSGGPRTDTQYFGPGTRLTVL.

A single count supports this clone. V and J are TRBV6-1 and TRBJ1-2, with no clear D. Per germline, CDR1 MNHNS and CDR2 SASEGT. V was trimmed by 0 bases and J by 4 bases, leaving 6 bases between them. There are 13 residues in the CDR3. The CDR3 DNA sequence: TGTGCCAGCAGTGAAGCTAGGGCCTATGGCTACACCTTC. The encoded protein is CASSEARAYGYTF.

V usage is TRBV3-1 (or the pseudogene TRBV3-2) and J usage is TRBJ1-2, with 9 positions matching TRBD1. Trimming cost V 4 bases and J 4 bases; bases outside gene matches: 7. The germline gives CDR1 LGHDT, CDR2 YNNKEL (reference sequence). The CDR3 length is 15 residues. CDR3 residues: CASSLRDRVFYGYTF. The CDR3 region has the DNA TGTGCCAGCAGCCTTCGGGACAGGGTTTTCTATGGCTACACCTTC.

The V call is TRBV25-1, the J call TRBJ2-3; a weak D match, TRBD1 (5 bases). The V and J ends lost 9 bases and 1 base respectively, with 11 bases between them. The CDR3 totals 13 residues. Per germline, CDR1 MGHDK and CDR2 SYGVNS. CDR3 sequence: CASSLTGTDTQYF. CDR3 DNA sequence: TGTGCCAGTTCGCTGACAGGCACAGATACGCAGTATTTT.

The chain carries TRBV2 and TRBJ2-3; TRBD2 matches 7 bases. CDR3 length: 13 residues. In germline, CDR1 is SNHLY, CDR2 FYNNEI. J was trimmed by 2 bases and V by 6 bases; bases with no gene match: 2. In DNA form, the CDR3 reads TGTGCCAGCAGACTAGCGCCCACAGATACGCAGTATTTT. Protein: CASRLAPTDTQYF.

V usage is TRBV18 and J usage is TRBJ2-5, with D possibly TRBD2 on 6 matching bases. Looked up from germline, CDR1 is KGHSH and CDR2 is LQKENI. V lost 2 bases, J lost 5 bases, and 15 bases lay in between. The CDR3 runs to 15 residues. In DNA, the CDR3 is TGTGCCAGCTCACCAGGAGGGCCCCTAAGGGAGACCCAGTACTTC. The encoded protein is CASSPGGPLRETQYF.

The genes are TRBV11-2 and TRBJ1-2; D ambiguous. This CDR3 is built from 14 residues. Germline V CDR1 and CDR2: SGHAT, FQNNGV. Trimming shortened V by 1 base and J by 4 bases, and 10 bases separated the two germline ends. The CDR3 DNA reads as TGTGCCAGCAGCTTAGGATCGAGGGCCTATGGCTACACCTTC. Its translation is CASSLGSRAYGYTF.